The next 20 T cell receptor beta chains were all read from a single sample in a study of blood T cell repertoires in COVID-19. Libraries were prepared by immunoSEQ multiplex PCR; TCRdb keeps only in-frame clonotypes and omits some of them. The sample has a few hundred thousand clones; 86% are singletons. Sequencing was carried out using peripheral blood. These receptors all stem from a man aged 35 to 55 who had recovered from COVID-19.

The V call is TRBV27, the J call TRBJ2-3; tentatively, D is TRBD2 (5 bases). The V gene lost 5 bases and the J gene lost 9 bases, with 18 bases spanning the gap. The CDR3 extends over 14 amino acids. The germline gives CDR1 MNHEY, CDR2 SMNVEV (reference sequence). The CDR3 spells CASSPGLISGTQYF. CDR3 coding DNA: TGTGCCAGCAGTCCTGGACTCATCTCGGGAACGCAGTATTTT.

This rearrangement joins TRBV5-1 to TRBJ2-2; 7 bases line up with TRBD2. This CDR3 has 15 amino acids. The germline CDR1 and CDR2 sequences are SGHRS and YFSETQ. V lost 2 bases, J lost 2 bases, and 3 bases stayed unmatched. The CDR3 region has the DNA TGCGCCAGCAGCTTCCTAGCGGCAAACACCGGGGAGCTGTTTTTT. This sequence encodes CASSFLAANTGELFF.

The chain uses TRBV7-9 and TRBJ2-3; D is unclear. There are 15 residues in the CDR3. Trimming stripped 3 bases from V and 0 bases from J, with 10 bases between. Germline V gene data show CDR1 as SEHNR and CDR2 as FQNEAQ (reference sequence). In nucleotides, the CDR3 is TGTGCCAGCAGCTTCGACTTCACTAGCACAGATACGCAGTATTTT. This translates into CASSFDFTSTDTQYF.

The chain couples TRBV28 to TRBJ2-5; 10 bases fit TRBD2. This CDR3 has 15 residues. Germline CDR1 is MDHEN and CDR2 is SYDVKM. With V trimmed by 5 bases and J by 3 bases, 6 bases remained unmatched. The DNA of the CDR3 is TGTGCCAGCAGTAGCAAGAGCGGGAGGGAAGAGACCCAGTACTTC. It is translated as CASSSKSGREETQYF.

The chain has TRBV6-1 and TRBJ2-1, with 9 bases aligning to TRBD2. Germline V lookup: CDR1 MNHNS, CDR2 SASEGT. V was pared by 1 base and J by 6 bases, with 4 bases of the junction left unmatched. CDR3 size: 15 residues. CDR3 region: CASSEVAGVSNEQFF. The DNA for the CDR3 is TGTGCCAGCAGTGAAGTAGCGGGAGTGTCCAATGAGCAGTTCTTC.

V gene TRBV5-1 combines with J gene TRBJ2-1; 7 nucleotides align to TRBD2. The V and J ends lost 1 base and 9 bases, in that order; junction bases with no gene match: 7. The V gene's germline CDR1 is SGHRS and CDR2 YFSETQ. This CDR3 contains 14 residues. The CDR3 nucleotides read TGCGCCAGCAGCTTGAGCGGGAAGGTAGGTGAGCAGTTCTTC. Amino acid sequence: CASSLSGKVGEQFF. Drawing the rest from reference TRBV5-1 and TRBJ2-1, the complete variable domain is KAGVTQTPRYLIKTRGQQVTLSCSPISGHRSVSWYQQTPGQGLQFLFEYFSETQRNKGNFPGRFSGRQFSNSRSEMNVSTLELGDSALYLCASSLSGKVGEQFFGPGTRLTVL.

This chain links TRBV18 with TRBJ2-7, with D perhaps TRBD1 (6 bases). Germline assignment: CDR1 KGHSH and CDR2 LQKENI. V was cut by 5 bases and J by 0 bases, with 11 bases left in between. The CDR3 has 14 amino acids. CDR3 residues: CASSGRGISYEQYF. The CDR3 DNA reads TGTGCCAGCTCAGGCAGGGGCATCTCCTACGAGCAGTACTTC.

A remark on this clone: This may stem from a read error, because a much larger clone lies one nucleotide away. Other nucleotide sequences in the sample specify the same CDR3. The chain is built from TRBV13 and TRBJ1-2, with D uncertain. Germline V gene data show CDR1 as PRHDT and CDR2 as FYEKMQ (reference sequence). Trimming pared 0 bases from V and 2 bases from J, leaving 4 bases between. This CDR3 contains 13 residues. The CDR3 DNA sequence: TGTGCCAGCAGCTTAGGACAGAACTATGGCTACACCTTC. Residues: CASSLGQNYGYTF.

The chain couples TRBV19 to TRBJ2-2; 8 bases map to TRBD2. Germline V gene lookup returns CDR1 LNHDA and CDR2 SQIVND (reference sequence). The CDR3 is 15 amino acids. Trimming removed 5 bases from V and 6 bases from J; junction bases left unmatched: 8. CDR3 sequence reads: CASSGIAGRSGELFF. CDR3 in DNA: TGTGCCAGTAGTGGGATAGCGGGGCGGTCCGGGGAGCTGTTTTTT.

This clone was seen a single time. A read error may produce the germline difference seen at one junction end. This rearrangement joins TRBV10-3 to TRBJ2-4; 9 bases map to TRBD1. This CDR3 contains 9 residues. Germline-derived CDR1 and CDR2 are ENHRY and SYGVKD. CDR3 loop: CAIRDRVNF. CDR3 nucleotide sequence: TGTGCCATCCGGGACAGGGTGAACTTC.

As for this clone: Mismatch with germline at one junction end may stem from a read error. The chain couples TRBV7-8 to TRBJ2-1, with D possibly TRBD2 on 6 matching bases. The CDR3 is 15 amino acids. Germline V gene lookup returns CDR1 SGHVS and CDR2 FQNEAQ. In DNA, the CDR3 is TGTGCCAGCAGCCTAGCCCGGGACTGGATCAATGAGCAGTTCTTC. Protein sequence: CASSLARDWINEQFF.

The V call is TRBV10-1, the J call TRBJ2-2, with D tentatively TRBD2 (7 bases). Trimming left V 4 bases short and J 0 bases short, with 12 bases between. This CDR3 has 16 amino acids. Germline CDR1 reads WNHNN; CDR2 reads SYGVQD (reference sequence). The CDR3 loop reads CASSGWGGANTGELFF. The CDR3 DNA reads as TGCGCCAGCAGTGGATGGGGGGGCGCGAACACCGGGGAGCTGTTTTTT.

Concerning this clone: Germline is not matched at one junction end, which may reflect a read error. The chain recombines TRBV7-2 with TRBJ2-7, with 9 bases identical to TRBD2. This CDR3 region has 15 residues. CDR1 is SGHTA, CDR2 FQGNSA, per germline. CDR3 in DNA: TGTGCCAGCAGCCTCGAAGGGACTAGCTCCAACGAGCAGTACTTC. It translates to CASSLEGTSSNEQYF.

Only a few counts were recorded for this clone. In DNA, the CDR3 is TGTGCCAGCAGTTTATACCCTCGAGTCCACCGAGGAACCGGGGAGCTGTTTTTT. Its protein product is CASSLYPRVHRGTGELFF. The chain joins TRBV27 to TRBJ2-2, with no clear D. Germline CDR1 MNHEY, CDR2 SMNVEV (reference sequence). With 1 base removed from V and 5 bases from J, the gap between germline ends came to 20 bases. CDR3 size: 18 residues.

CDR3: CASSQGRQGLDGYTF. In DNA, the CDR3 is TGTGCCAGCAGCCAAGGTCGACAGGGGTTGGATGGCTACACCTTC. The rearrangement links TRBV3-1 (or the pseudogene TRBV3-2) to TRBJ1-2; 8 bases agree with TRBD1. The V segment lost 1 base and the J segment 6 bases; nucleotides outside the gene matches: 7. CDR3 length equals 15 residues. CDR1 LGHDT and CDR2 YNNKEL come from the germline V gene (reference sequence).

The chain couples TRBV5-1 to TRBJ1-1; D is possibly TRBD1 (5 bases). In germline, CDR1 is SGHRS, CDR2 YFSETQ. Trimming shortened V by 0 bases and J by 6 bases, and 12 bases separated the two germline ends. The CDR3 runs to 14 residues. The CDR3 region is CASSLAKGPSEAFF. The CDR3 nucleotides read TGCGCCAGCAGCTTGGCCAAGGGGCCGTCTGAAGCTTTCTTT.

The chain has TRBV10-2 and TRBJ1-2; D unresolved. CDR1 and CDR2 (germline): WSHSY, SAAADI. V was clipped by 9 bases and J by 0 bases, with 8 bases between them. The CDR3 is 12 residues long. The CDR3 region has the DNA TGCGCCAGTAGAGTGTCTAACTATGGCTACACCTTC. This gives the protein CASRVSNYGYTF.

V is TRBV9 and J is TRBJ1-6; possibly TRBD1 for D (5 bases). Between the trimmed V and J ends, which lost 4 bases and 8 bases, there was a span of 13 bases. The CDR3 contains 14 residues. The germline V gene has CDR1 SGDLS and CDR2 YYNGEE. The CDR3 sequence: CASSLGTAYSPLHF. Written as DNA, the CDR3 is TGTGCCAGCAGCCTAGGGACTGCTTATTCACCCCTCCACTTT. The full variable domain, rest sourced from reference TRBV9 and TRBJ1-6, is DSGVTQTPKHLITATGQRVTLRCSPRSGDLSVYWYQQSLDQGLQFLIQYYNGEERAKGNILERFSAQQFPDLHSELNLSSLELGDSALYFCASSLGTAYSPLHFGNGTRLTVT.

J is TRBJ2-7 and V is TRBV10-1; tentatively, D is TRBD2 (6 bases). Trimming stripped 0 bases from V and 3 bases from J, with 18 bases between. Germline loops: CDR1 WNHNN, CDR2 SYGVQD (reference sequence). The CDR3 extends over 17 amino acids. The CDR3 protein is CASSESTFAGDFYEQYF. For the CDR3, the DNA is TGCGCCAGCAGTGAGTCGACTTTTGCCGGGGACTTCTACGAGCAGTACTTC.

This rearrangement joins TRBV6-6 to TRBJ2-3; 7 bases are a match to TRBD1. Germline V CDR1 and CDR2: MNHNY, SVGAGI (reference sequence). The CDR3 sequence is 14 residues long. V shed 10 bases, J shed 5 bases, and the junction held 12 bases outside the gene matches. CDR3 in DNA: TGTGCCACCGAACCAGGGGGTTCCGGAGATACGCAGTATTTT. Translation gives CATEPGGSGDTQYF.